The subject of this entry is one TCR beta chain. Antigen specificity is unknown. These data are taken from a study of T cell responses to AZD1222 COVID-19 vaccine. Findings of the study overall: Repertoires were collected only later (after the peak T cell response had occurred).

Germline CDR1 reads LGHDT; CDR2 reads YNNKEL (reference sequence). V was pared by 1 base and J by 2 bases, with 18 bases of the junction left unmatched. This CDR3 comprises 21 residues. TCRdb's table, derived via immunoSEQ multiplex PCR, lists solely in-frame clones and lacks some. Found here are 85,000 to 130,000 clones, roughly 92% of them singletons; the top ten hold less than 6.5%. This sequence was found in an adult in good health. The J gene is TRBJ2-5, the V gene TRBV3-1 (or the pseudogene TRBV3-2), with TRBD2 identical over 11 bases. Sequencing was performed on peripheral blood, taken on day 0 of AZD1222 vaccination. CDR3 bases: TGTGCCAGCAGCCAAGTCCTCGGACTAGCGGGCCCGAGGGAGATGCAAGAGACCCAGTACTTC. It specifies CASSQVLGLAGPREMQETQYF.